This TCR beta chain stems from a study of blood T cell repertoires in COVID-19. Study summary: Sources were T cells, B-cell-depleted T cells, or PBMCs; the material itself was cDNA or gDNA.

Categorization into cohorts depended on clinical history that participants reported. Recovery meant two consecutive negative NP/OP PCR tests, professional clearance, or resolved symptoms. Some clones are missing from TCRdb's copy, which holds only in-frame ones; the method was immunoSEQ multiplex PCR. The sample contains approximately 250,000 clones, around nine tenths of which appear only once. This CDR3 has 16 residues. Looked up from germline, CDR1 is SEHNR and CDR2 is FQNEAQ (reference sequence). V was pared by 3 bases and J by 2 bases, with 15 bases between. The genes are TRBV7-9 and TRBJ2-3; D is undetermined. Sequenced input: PBMCs or T cells enriched from blood (not recorded which). This clonotype was obtained from a woman between 25 and 40 years old who had recovered from COVID-19. The chain's CDR3 is CASSLIGRRITDTQYF. DNA of the CDR3: TGTGCCAGCAGCTTGATAGGCCGGCGGATCACAGATACGCAGTATTTT.